Listed below are T cell receptor beta chains from one sample, sequenced in a study of blood T cell repertoires in COVID-19. Sequencing was performed with immunoSEQ multiplex PCR; in TCRdb, only in-frame clones are kept and a portion is missing. Seen here are about 140,000 clones, about 86% observed once, and the top ten hold about 8%. Sequencing was carried out using peripheral blood. All receptors derive from a woman aged 55-70 years with acute or convalescent COVID-19. Each CDR3 is given with its conserved first and last residue. D genes are given only for firm matches. Expanded clones get a size class; other rows say once, few or many, or leave the size out.

d_call	clone_size	v_call	j_call	cdr3_nt	cdr3_aa
TRBD1	-	TRBV15	TRBJ2-7	TGTGCCACCAGCAGAACTGGACAGGGAACCTACGAGCAGTACTTC	CATSRTGQGTYEQYF
TRBD1	-	TRBV5-1	TRBJ2-5	TGCGCCAGCAGCGTATCACAGGGGTTGTCGACCCAGTACTTC	CASSVSQGLSTQYF
TRBD2	-	TRBV5-4	TRBJ2-1	TGTGCCAGCAGCTTCGCCGGGGGGGAGTTCTTC	CASSFAGGEFF
TRBD2	-	TRBV4-2	TRBJ2-7	TGTGCCAGCAGCCATTTGACTAGCGGGGGGGATCTCTCCTACGAGCAGTACTTC	CASSHLTSGGDLSYEQYF
-	-	TRBV7-9	TRBJ2-5	TGTGCCAGCAGCTTATCAGGGGTGGAGACCCAGTACTTC	CASSLSGVETQYF
-	-	TRBV9	TRBJ2-3	TGTGCCAGCAGCGCAGACCCCACAGGCACAGATACGCAGTATTTT	CASSADPTGTDTQYF
TRBD2	-	TRBV12-5	TRBJ2-1	TGTGCTAGTGGTGTAGCGGGGGGGCCGCGTGAGCAGTTCTTC	CASGVAGGPREQFF
TRBD2	-	TRBV3-1/TRBV3-2	TRBJ2-1	TGTGCCAGCAGCTCCGGGACTAGGTGGGGGAATGAGCAGTTCTTC	CASSSGTRWGNEQFF
-	-	TRBV10-1	TRBJ2-1	TGCGCCAGCAGTCATGGCTGGGGGGATGAGCAGTTCTTC	CASSHGWGDEQFF
-	-	TRBV12-5	TRBJ2-6	TGTGCTAGTGGTTTGGTAGGTACACAGGCCGATGGGGCTGGGGCCAACGTCCTGACTTTC	CASGLVGTQADGAGANVLTF
-	-	TRBV6-5	TRBJ1-1	TGTGCCAGCAGTTCCTCCTACCGAGGGAACACTGAAGCTTTCTTT	CASSSSYRGNTEAFF
TRBD1	-	TRBV11-3	TRBJ1-6	TGTGCCAGCAGCAGAACCGGGACAGGGGGACGGAATTCACCCCTCCACTTT	CASSRTGTGGRNSPLHF
TRBD1	-	TRBV7-9	TRBJ1-2	TGTGCCAGCAGCTTGGGACAGGCGAGTGTCTATGGCTACACCTTC	CASSLGQASVYGYTF
-	-	TRBV5-1	TRBJ1-2	TGCGCCAGCAGCTTGACAGGATCTTCCTATGGCTACACCTTC	CASSLTGSSYGYTF
-	-	TRBV6-5	TRBJ2-7	TGTGCCAGCAGAACCGGAGGGGGCGGCTACGAGCAGTACTTC	CASRTGGGGYEQYF
TRBD2	-	TRBV6-2/TRBV6-3	TRBJ2-5	TGTGCCAGCAGTTACTTTGGGACTAGCGGCCTTACGAAGGAGACCCAGTACTTC	CASSYFGTSGLTKETQYF
-	-	TRBV19	TRBJ1-2	TGTGCCAGTAGTATAACGTCTGGGCGGGCCAGCAACTATGGCTACACCTTC	CASSITSGRASNYGYTF
-	once	TRBV2	TRBJ2-7	TGTGCCAGCAGTGAACGTTCCTCCTACGAGCAGTACTTC	CASSERSSYEQYF
TRBD1	-	TRBV6-5	TRBJ1-6	TGTGCCAGCACCCCCGGACAGGGCAATTCACCCCTCCACTTT	CASTPGQGNSPLHF
-	-	TRBV9	TRBJ1-5	TGTGCCAGCAACGAAGACAGCATTTATAGCAATCAGCCCCAGCATTTT	CASNEDSIYSNQPQHF
-	-	TRBV15	TRBJ2-2	TGTGCCACCAGCAGAGACAGGGCCAACACCGGGGAGCTGTTTTTT	CATSRDRANTGELFF
-	-	TRBV11-3	TRBJ2-3	TGTGCCAGCAGCCCGGGTCCCGGGCAGTATTTT	CASSPGPGQYF
-	-	TRBV19	TRBJ1-5	TGTGCCAGTAGTGAAAAGGACTGGTATAGCAATCAGCCCCAGCATTTT	CASSEKDWYSNQPQHF
TRBD1	-	TRBV7-2	TRBJ2-1	TGTGCCAGCAGCCCCAACAGGGGGCGACAGTTCTTC	CASSPNRGRQFF
-	once	TRBV5-1	TRBJ1-1	TGCGCCAGCAGCTTGTGGCGGGCTATGAACACTGAAGCTTTCTTT	CASSLWRAMNTEAFF
TRBD2	-	TRBV2	TRBJ2-5	TGTGCCAGCAGTGTGGGTTCTAGCGGGGAGTACTTC	CASSVGSSGEYF
TRBD1	once	TRBV28	TRBJ1-5	TGTGCCAGCAGGGGACAGGGGGGCAGGGATCAGCCCCAGCATTTT	CASRGQGGRDQPQHF
-	-	TRBV6-5	TRBJ1-1	TGTGCCAGTATCCGGGACAAGAACACTGAAGCTTTCTTT	CASIRDKNTEAFF
-	-	TRBV7-9	TRBJ1-2	TGTGCCAGCACCCTCTGGGGCCGTGGCTACACCTTC	CASTLWGRGYTF
TRBD1	-	TRBV5-1	TRBJ2-3	TGCGCCAGCAGCTCCCGGACAGGCAGCACAGATACGCAGTATTTT	CASSSRTGSTDTQYF
-	once	TRBV11-3	TRBJ1-6	TGTGCCGGTCTGAGGTCACATAATTCACCCCTCCACTTT	CAGLRSHNSPLHF
-	once	TRBV30	TRBJ1-1	TGTGCCTGGAGTAAGGGGAAAGCTTTCTTT	CAWSKGKAFF
TRBD1	-	TRBV6-5	TRBJ1-1	TGTGCCAGCAGGCCATTGACAGGGGGCAACACTGAAGCTTTCTTT	CASRPLTGGNTEAFF
TRBD2	-	TRBV6-1	TRBJ2-7	TGTGCCAGCAGTGGATCCTTTAGCGGGCCCTCCTACGAGCAGTACTTC	CASSGSFSGPSYEQYF
-	-	TRBV7-3	TRBJ2-6	TGTGCCAGCAGCTACCTTGGTGGCGGCACTGGGGCCAACGTCCTGACTTTC	CASSYLGGGTGANVLTF
TRBD1	-	TRBV18	TRBJ2-1	TGTGCCAGCTCACCACAGGTGAGCAGGGGGTTCTACAATGAGCAGTTCTTC	CASSPQVSRGFYNEQFF
-	-	TRBV25-1	TRBJ1-1	TGTGCCAGCAGTGCCCCGGGACTTCTAGCTTTCTTT	CASSAPGLLAFF
TRBD1	-	TRBV19	TRBJ2-2	TGTGCCAGTAGTATCCCCGGGACAGGGGACACCGGGGAGCTGTTTTTT	CASSIPGTGDTGELFF
TRBD2	once	TRBV6-1	TRBJ2-3	TGTGCCAGCAGTGCTACTAGCGGGGGCCTCACAGATACGCAGTATTTT	CASSATSGGLTDTQYF
TRBD1	-	TRBV10-3	TRBJ2-2	TGTGCCATCAGCGTCGAGGGACAGGGAGTCGGGGAGCTGTTTTTT	CAISVEGQGVGELFF
-	-	TRBV19	TRBJ1-2	TGTGCCAGTAGTCCGAGGGGAGGGGGCTACACCTTC	CASSPRGGGYTF
-	-	TRBV10-3	TRBJ1-5	TGTGCCACCGGAAACCGGGGTGCCCCTCAGCCCCAGCATTTT	CATGNRGAPQPQHF
TRBD1	-	TRBV3-1/TRBV3-2	TRBJ1-4	TGTGCCAGCAGCCAAACCGGGACAGGGGTTTGGGGAGGTGAAAAACTGTTTTTT	CASSQTGTGVWGGEKLFF
-	-	TRBV18	TRBJ1-3	TGTGCCAGCTCACCACCGAGCAGGGCTCAAGGAAACACCATATATTTT	CASSPPSRAQGNTIYF
-	-	TRBV7-9	TRBJ2-7	TGTGCCAGCAGCTTAGACATCTACGAGCAGTACTTC	CASSLDIYEQYF
-	-	TRBV15	TRBJ2-1	TGTGCCACCAGCAGAGCCGCGAGGCTTGCCTACAATGAGCAGTTCTTC	CATSRAARLAYNEQFF
-	-	TRBV9	TRBJ1-6	TGTGCCAGCAGCGTAGAACAATATAATTCACCCCTCCACTTT	CASSVEQYNSPLHF
TRBD1	-	TRBV18	TRBJ1-3	TGTGCCAGCTCTAGGGACAGGGATTCTGGAAACACCATATATTTT	CASSRDRDSGNTIYF
TRBD2	-	TRBV9	TRBJ2-2	TGTGCCAGCAGCCCGGGGACTAGCTGGGTCCTAATCGGCGGGGAGCTGTTTTTT	CASSPGTSWVLIGGELFF
TRBD2	-	TRBV15	TRBJ2-3	TGTGCCACCAGCAAGTTAAGCGGGGAGGTGTCAGATACGCAGTATTTT	CATSKLSGEVSDTQYF
TRBD1	-	TRBV6-2/TRBV6-3	TRBJ1-2	TGTGCCAGCAGTTACGGGGGACAGACTCGGGGCTACACCTTC	CASSYGGQTRGYTF
TRBD1	-	TRBV7-8	TRBJ1-3	TGTGCCGGAAAGGGGACAGGGCCTCTCTCTGGAAACACCATATATTTT	CAGKGTGPLSGNTIYF
TRBD1	-	TRBV7-7	TRBJ2-7	TGTGCTAGCAGCTTAGGTGGGGAAACAGGGGAGGAGCAGTACTTC	CASSLGGETGEEQYF
-	-	TRBV10-2	TRBJ1-1	TGCGCCAGCAGTAACCAGGGGTTCCAGAAAAACACTGAAGCTTTCTTT	CASSNQGFQKNTEAFF
-	-	TRBV9	TRBJ2-5	TGTGCCAGCAGCAGTCCGGGGGTTTGGGAGACCCAGTACTTC	CASSSPGVWETQYF
TRBD1	-	TRBV3-1/TRBV3-2	TRBJ1-2	TGTGCCAGCAGCCAAGTGACAGGGGACTATGGCTACACCTTC	CASSQVTGDYGYTF
-	-	TRBV6-5	TRBJ1-6	TGTGCCAGCAAAATGGACAACGCTAATTCACCCCTCCACTTT	CASKMDNANSPLHF
-	-	TRBV18	TRBJ1-5	TGTGCCAGCTCAGCCGTCGCGGGAGGCAATCAGCCCCAGCATTTT	CASSAVAGGNQPQHF
-	-	TRBV19	TRBJ1-1	TGTGCCAGTAGTATAGACAGGATGGCTGAAGCTTTCTTT	CASSIDRMAEAFF